The 20 T cell receptor beta chains reported below all come from one sample, sequenced in a study of monozygotic twins with inflammatory bowel disease. TCRdb derives one entry per CDR3 protein from the 5' RACE reads, leaving out DNA. This sample's table has about 150,000 distinct CDR3 sequences. Source material: blood. These receptors came from a human donor with ulcerative colitis or Crohn's disease, or a healthy co-twin of an affected twin (not recorded which).

V is TRBV5-4 and J is TRBJ1-2. The CDR3 is 12 amino acids. CDR1 is SGHNT and CDR2 is YYREEE in the germline V gene (reference sequence). CDR3 protein: CASTVNYGSYTF.

The chain is built from TRBV29-1 and TRBJ2-3; the TCRdb D gene call, TRBD2, has no DNA to confirm it. The germline CDR1 and CDR2 sequences are SQVTM and ANQGSEA. CDR3 length equals 13 residues. The CDR3 loop is CSVDRVGRDTQYF.

The rearrangement uses TRBV28 and TRBJ1-1; the TCRdb call, TRBD1, lacks DNA for checking. The CDR3 consists of 14 residues. Looked up from germline, CDR1 is MDHEN and CDR2 is SYDVKM. This CDR3 reads CASRKGGAGTEAFF.

V gene TRBV15 combines with J gene TRBJ1-5. The CDR3 totals 15 residues. Germline V gene data show CDR1 as LNHNV and CDR2 as YYDKDF (reference sequence). This CDR3 reads CATSREAASNQPQHF.

The V gene is TRBV3-1, the J gene TRBJ2-7. Germline V CDR1 and CDR2: LGHDT, YNNKEL (reference sequence). The CDR3 has 14 residues. The CDR3 region is CASSPGFSAYEQYF.

CDR3 sequence: CASSEVLIYGYTF. The rearrangement links TRBV6-1 to TRBJ1-2. The CDR3 is 13 amino acids. The germline gives CDR1 MNHNS, CDR2 SASEGT.

The chain couples TRBV10-3 to TRBJ2-5; TCRdb outputs TRBD1, but without DNA this stays unchecked. Germline CDR1 reads ENHRY; CDR2 reads SYGVKD. The CDR3 loop spans 14 amino acids. CDR3: CAISEGGEGETQYF.

The chain employs TRBV5-1 and TRBJ2-3. The CDR3 spans 18 residues. Germline V gene sequence: CDR1 SGHRS, CDR2 YFSETQ. CDR3 protein: CASSLAGSPRFFTDTQYF.

The V gene is TRBV2, the J gene TRBJ1-5; the D gene TCRdb calls, TRBD1, cannot be checked with no DNA. CDR1 SNHLY and CDR2 FYNNEI come from the germline V gene. The CDR3 runs 16 residues. The CDR3 spells CASSAGRGAGGQPQHF.

The chain employs TRBV29-1 and TRBJ2-7; TCRdb picks TRBD2, but there is no DNA to check that call. Germline lookup yields CDR1 SQVTM and CDR2 ANQGSEA. The length of the CDR3 is 15 residues. The chain's CDR3 is CSVTFSGGSSYEQYF.

This chain's CDR3 is CASSSKPGLAEETQYF. The chain is built from TRBV4-2 and TRBJ2-5; TCRdb designates TRBD2, a call that cannot be tested without DNA. Germline CDR1 LGHNA, CDR2 YNFKEQ. The CDR3 runs 16 residues.

The chain recombines TRBV29-1 with TRBJ2-3; TCRdb outputs TRBD1, but without DNA this stays unchecked. Germline V gene lookup returns CDR1 SQVTM and CDR2 ANQGSEA. CDR3 size: 13 residues. CDR3 protein: CSVAQGVRDTQYF.

The chain couples TRBV2 to TRBJ2-5; TCRdb selects TRBD1, and the lack of DNA leaves this call unchecked. Germline CDR1 and CDR2: SNHLY and FYNNEI. The CDR3 has 14 residues. CDR3 protein: CASSDTGGKETQYF.

The chain uses TRBV7-2 and TRBJ1-4; lacking DNA, the TRBD1 call made by TCRdb goes unchecked. This CDR3 is 15 amino acids long. Germline V gene sequence: CDR1 SGHTA, CDR2 FQGNSA. CDR3 in amino acids: CASSLTRTGNEKLFF.

The gene calls are TRBV7-9 and TRBJ2-7. Germline V gives CDR1 SEHNR, CDR2 FQNEAQ (reference sequence). The CDR3 loop spans 13 amino acids. This CDR3 reads CASSPDLGYEQYF.

This chain links TRBV5-1 with TRBJ2-3. The CDR3 runs 16 residues. Germline CDR1 reads SGHRS; CDR2 reads YFSETQ. CDR3 amino acids: CASSLMGWESTDTQYF.

The V call is TRBV3-1, the J call TRBJ2-1; TCRdb selects TRBD2, and the lack of DNA leaves this call unchecked. The germline CDR1 and CDR2 sequences are LGHDT and YNNKEL (reference sequence). The CDR3 sequence is 14 residues long. The CDR3 spells CASSRDWTYNEQFF.

The chain joins TRBV11-2 to TRBJ1-4. Germline CDR1 reads SGHAT; CDR2 reads FQNNGV. The CDR3 sequence is 13 residues long. The CDR3: CASSTTRYEKLFF.

The genes are TRBV20-1 and TRBJ2-1; no DNA is available, so the TRBD1 call from TCRdb remains unchecked. The CDR3 length is 17 residues. CDR1 and CDR2 from the germline V gene are DFQATT and SNEGSKA (reference sequence). The CDR3: CSARPLFPSLHVNEQFF.

The chain has TRBV7-2 and TRBJ2-3; with no DNA, the TCRdb D assignment of TRBD1 cannot be verified. The germline CDR1 and CDR2 sequences are SGHTA and FQGNSA. This CDR3 spans 16 amino acids. This CDR3 reads CASSFHGTSRGDTQYF.